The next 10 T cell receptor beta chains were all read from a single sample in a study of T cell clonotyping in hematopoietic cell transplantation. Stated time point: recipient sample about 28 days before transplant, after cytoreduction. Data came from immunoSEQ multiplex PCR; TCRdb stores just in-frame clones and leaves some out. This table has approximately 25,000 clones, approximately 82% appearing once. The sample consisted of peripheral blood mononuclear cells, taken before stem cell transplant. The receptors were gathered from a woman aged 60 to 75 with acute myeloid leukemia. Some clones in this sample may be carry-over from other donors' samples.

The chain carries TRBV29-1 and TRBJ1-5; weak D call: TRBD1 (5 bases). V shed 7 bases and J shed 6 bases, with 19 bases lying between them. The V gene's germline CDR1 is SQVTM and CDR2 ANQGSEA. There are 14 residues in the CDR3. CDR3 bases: TGCAGCGCCGGAGGTGGAGGGGTCGGTCAGCCCCAGCATTTT. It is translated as CSAGGGGVGQPQHF.

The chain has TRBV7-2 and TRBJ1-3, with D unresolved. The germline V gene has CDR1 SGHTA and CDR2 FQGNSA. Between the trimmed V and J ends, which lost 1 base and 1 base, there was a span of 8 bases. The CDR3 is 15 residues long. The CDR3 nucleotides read TGTGCCAGCAGCTTAGGTCGGGGTTCTGGAAACACCATATATTTT. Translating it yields CASSLGRGSGNTIYF. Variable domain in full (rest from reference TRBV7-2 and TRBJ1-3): GAGVSQSPSNKVTEKGKDVELRCDPISGHTALYWYRQSLGQGLEFLIYFQGNSAPDKSGLPSDRFSAERTGGSVSTLTIQRTQQEDSAVYLCASSLGRGSGNTIYFGEGSWLTVV.

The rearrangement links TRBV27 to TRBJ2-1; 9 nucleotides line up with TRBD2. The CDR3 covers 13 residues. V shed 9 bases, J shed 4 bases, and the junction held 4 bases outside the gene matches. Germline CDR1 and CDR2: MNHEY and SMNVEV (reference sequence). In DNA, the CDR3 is TGTGCCAGTAGCGGGAGATCTTACAATGAGCAGTTCTTC. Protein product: CASSGRSYNEQFF.

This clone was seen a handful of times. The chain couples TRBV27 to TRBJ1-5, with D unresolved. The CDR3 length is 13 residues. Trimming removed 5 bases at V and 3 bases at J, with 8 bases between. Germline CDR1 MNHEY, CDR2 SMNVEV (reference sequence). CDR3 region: CASSPAFNQPQHF. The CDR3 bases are TGTGCCAGCAGTCCAGCATTCAATCAGCCCCAGCATTTT.

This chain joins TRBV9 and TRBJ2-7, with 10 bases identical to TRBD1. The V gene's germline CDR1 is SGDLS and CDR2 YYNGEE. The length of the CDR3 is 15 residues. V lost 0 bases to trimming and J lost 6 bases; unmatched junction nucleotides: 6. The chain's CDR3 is CASSVGWDRGFEQYF. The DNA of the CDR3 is TGTGCCAGCAGCGTAGGGTGGGACAGGGGATTCGAGCAGTACTTC.

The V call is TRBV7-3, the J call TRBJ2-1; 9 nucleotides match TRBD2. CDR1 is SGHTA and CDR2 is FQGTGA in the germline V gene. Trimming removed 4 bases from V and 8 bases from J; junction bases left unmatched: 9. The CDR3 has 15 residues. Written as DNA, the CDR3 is TGTGCCAGCAGCTCCTTTGGGACTAGCAAGGATGAGCAGTTCTTC. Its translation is CASSSFGTSKDEQFF.

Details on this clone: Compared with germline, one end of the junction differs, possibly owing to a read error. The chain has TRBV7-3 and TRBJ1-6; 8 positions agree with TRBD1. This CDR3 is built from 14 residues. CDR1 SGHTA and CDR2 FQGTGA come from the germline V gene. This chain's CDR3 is CASSVTGTGSPLHF. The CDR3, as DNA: TGTGCCAGCAGCGTAACCGGGACAGGATCACCCCTCCACTTT.

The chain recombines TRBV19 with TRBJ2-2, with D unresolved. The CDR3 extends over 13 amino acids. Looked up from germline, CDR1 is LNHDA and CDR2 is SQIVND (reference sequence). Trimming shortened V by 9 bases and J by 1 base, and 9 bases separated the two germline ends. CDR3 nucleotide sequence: TGTGCCAGCGCGTTAGTGAACACCGGGGAGCTGTTTTTT. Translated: CASALVNTGELFF.

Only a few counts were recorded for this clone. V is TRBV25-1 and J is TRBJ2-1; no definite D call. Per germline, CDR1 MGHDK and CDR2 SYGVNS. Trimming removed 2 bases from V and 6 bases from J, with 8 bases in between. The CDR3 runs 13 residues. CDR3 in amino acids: CASSETVANEQFF. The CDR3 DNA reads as TGTGCCAGCAGTGAAACGGTAGCCAATGAGCAGTTCTTC.

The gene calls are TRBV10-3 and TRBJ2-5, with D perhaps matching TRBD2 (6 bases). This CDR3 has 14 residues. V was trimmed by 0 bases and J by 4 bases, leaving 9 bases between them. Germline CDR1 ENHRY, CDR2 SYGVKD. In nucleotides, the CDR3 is TGTGCCATCAGTGAGTCGAGTAGCGGAGAGACCCAGTACTTC. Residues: CAISESSSGETQYF.